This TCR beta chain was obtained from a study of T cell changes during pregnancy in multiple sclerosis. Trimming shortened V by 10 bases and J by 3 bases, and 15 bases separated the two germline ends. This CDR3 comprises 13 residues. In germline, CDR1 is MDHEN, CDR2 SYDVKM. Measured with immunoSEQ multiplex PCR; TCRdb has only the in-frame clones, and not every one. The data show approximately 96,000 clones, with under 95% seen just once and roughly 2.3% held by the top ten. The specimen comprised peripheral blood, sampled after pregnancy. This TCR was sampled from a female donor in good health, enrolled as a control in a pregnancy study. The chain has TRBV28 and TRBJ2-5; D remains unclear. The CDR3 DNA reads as TGTGCCATTCAGTCGGGTAGTAAAGAGACCCAGTACTTC. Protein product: CAIQSGSKETQYF. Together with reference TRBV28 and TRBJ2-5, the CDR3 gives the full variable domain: DVKVTQSSRYLVKRTGEKVFLECVQDMDHENMFWYRQDPGLGLRLIYFSYDVKMKEKGDIPEGYSVSREKKERFSLILESASTNQTSMYLCAIQSGSKETQYFGPGTRLLVL.